This is a list of T cell receptor beta chains from one sample in a study of blood T cell repertoires in COVID-19. Some clones are missing from TCRdb's copy, which holds only in-frame ones; the method was immunoSEQ multiplex PCR. Among a few hundred thousand clones listed, around 90% were seen once. Sequencing used PBMCs or T cells enriched from blood (not recorded which). The origin of the receptors is a man aged 25-45 years who had been exposed to COVID-19. CDR3s include the opening cysteine and the closing phenylalanine or tryptophan. D genes are given only for firm matches. Clone size is shown for a subset of rows, as once, few, many or a class of expanded clone.

J: TRBJ2-7; D: .; V: TRBV11-2; size: .; CDR3: CASSSGTYYEQYF; DNA: TGTGCCAGCAGCTCCGGGACTTACTACGAGCAGTACTTC
J: TRBJ2-3; D: .; V: TRBV12-3/TRBV12-4; size: .; CDR3: CASSFSDTQYF; DNA: TGTGCCAGCAGTTTTTCGGATACGCAGTATTTT
J: TRBJ1-2; D: .; V: TRBV30; size: .; CDR3: CAWEDSNYGYTF; DNA: TGTGCCTGGGAGGACAGTAACTATGGCTACACCTTC
J: TRBJ1-1; D: .; V: TRBV5-1; size: .; CDR3: CASRGRENTEAFF; DNA: TGCGCCAGCCGAGGGAGGGAGAACACTGAAGCTTTCTTT
J: TRBJ1-4; D: .; V: TRBV2; size: .; CDR3: CASSAEWQAMSRKLFF; DNA: TGTGCCAGCAGTGCCGAGTGGCAGGCCATGAGTCGGAAACTGTTTTTT
J: TRBJ2-7; D: TRBD1; V: TRBV6-5; size: .; CDR3: CASRTGLRSYEQYF; DNA: TGTGCCAGCAGGACAGGGTTACGGTCCTACGAGCAGTACTTC
J: TRBJ2-1; D: .; V: TRBV11-2; size: many; CDR3: CASSPLQTPDEQFF; DNA: TGTGCCAGCAGCCCCCTCCAGACACCGGATGAGCAGTTCTTC
J: TRBJ1-2; D: TRBD1; V: TRBV7-9; size: once; CDR3: CASSLVGQTRGYTF; DNA: TGTGCCAGCAGCTTAGTGGGACAGACGAGGGGCTACACCTTC
J: TRBJ2-1; D: .; V: TRBV11-3; size: .; CDR3: CASSLSPSNEQFF; DNA: TGTGCCAGCAGCCTCTCCCCTTCCAATGAGCAGTTCTTC
J: TRBJ2-5; D: .; V: TRBV5-1; size: .; CDR3: CASSGLAQETQYF; DNA: TGCGCCAGCAGCGGACTGGCCCAAGAGACCCAGTACTTC
J: TRBJ2-5; D: TRBD1; V: TRBV6-5; size: once; CDR3: CASSRDSAETQYF; DNA: TGTGCCAGCAGCCGGGACAGCGCGGAGACCCAGTACTTC
J: TRBJ2-5; D: TRBD1; V: TRBV3-1/TRBV3-2; size: few; CDR3: CASSQDEWDRQETQYF; DNA: TGTGCCAGCAGCCAAGATGAGTGGGACAGGCAAGAGACCCAGTACTTC
J: TRBJ2-1; D: .; V: TRBV11-3; size: .; CDR3: CASSLGGSWNEQFF; DNA: TGTGCCAGCAGCTTGGGGGGAAGTTGGAATGAGCAGTTCTTC
J: TRBJ2-7; D: .; V: TRBV27; size: .; CDR3: CASSLVPGLSGYEQYF; DNA: TGTGCCAGCAGTTTAGTGCCCGGACTATCTGGATACGAGCAGTACTTC
J: TRBJ1-1; D: .; V: TRBV20-1; size: .; CDR3: CSATSGTEAFF; DNA: TGCAGTGCCACTTCAGGGACTGAAGCTTTCTTT
J: TRBJ1-6; D: .; V: TRBV19; size: .; CDR3: CATRQGSGDSPLHF; DNA: TGTGCCACCCGCCAAGGTAGCGGTGATTCACCCCTCCACTTT
J: TRBJ1-1; D: TRBD1; V: TRBV7-9; size: .; CDR3: CASSARQGDLYKGAFF; DNA: TGTGCCAGCAGCGCGCGACAGGGGGATCTATACAAGGGAGCTTTCTTT
J: TRBJ2-1; D: .; V: TRBV25-1; size: once; CDR3: CASSDGPTGKNRNEQFF; DNA: TGTGCCAGCAGTGATGGACCTACAGGGAAGAATAGGAATGAGCAGTTCTTC
J: TRBJ1-2; D: TRBD1; V: TRBV5-5; size: .; CDR3: CASSRTGWDFLFTYGYTF; DNA: TGTGCCAGCAGCAGGACAGGTTGGGATTTCTTGTTTACGTATGGCTACACCTTC
J: TRBJ2-1; D: TRBD1; V: TRBV6-5; size: .; CDR3: CACSGTGVDEQFF; DNA: TGTGCCTGCTCCGGGACAGGGGTGGATGAGCAGTTCTTC
J: TRBJ1-2; D: .; V: TRBV6-5; size: .; CDR3: CASSYSRQQNYGYTF; DNA: TGTGCCAGCAGTTACTCGAGGCAGCAGAACTATGGCTACACCTTC
J: TRBJ2-3; D: .; V: TRBV7-9; size: .; CDR3: CASPGLGGWRADTQYF; DNA: TGTGCCAGCCCCGGTTTAGGAGGCTGGCGGGCAGATACGCAGTATTTT
J: TRBJ1-2; D: .; V: TRBV12-3/TRBV12-4; size: .; CDR3: CASQLGGARGYTF; DNA: TGTGCCAGCCAGCTCGGGGGGGCACGGGGCTACACCTTC
J: TRBJ2-1; D: .; V: TRBV5-4; size: .; CDR3: CASSIGGAEYNEQFF; DNA: TGTGCCAGCAGCATCGGCGGCGCTGAGTACAATGAGCAGTTCTTC
J: TRBJ2-1; D: .; V: TRBV5-1; size: .; CDR3: CASNPMGGLNNEQFF; DNA: TGCGCCAGCAACCCAATGGGGGGATTGAACAATGAGCAGTTCTTC
J: TRBJ1-2; D: .; V: TRBV4-2; size: .; CDR3: CASSQGAGVDYGYTF; DNA: TGTGCCAGCAGCCAAGGGGCAGGGGTGGACTATGGCTACACCTTC
J: TRBJ2-1; D: TRBD2; V: TRBV5-1; size: once; CDR3: CASNLAGAYNEQFF; DNA: TGCGCCAGCAACCTAGCGGGGGCCTACAATGAGCAGTTCTTC
J: TRBJ1-3; D: .; V: TRBV4-1; size: .; CDR3: CASSQVRATGSGNTIYF; DNA: TGCGCCAGCAGCCAAGTACGGGCCACAGGATCTGGAAACACCATATATTTT
J: TRBJ2-3; D: TRBD1; V: TRBV7-2; size: .; CDR3: CASSLADRADTQYF; DNA: TGTGCCAGCAGCTTAGCGGACAGGGCAGATACGCAGTATTTT
J: TRBJ2-3; D: TRBD2; V: TRBV5-4; size: .; CDR3: CASSLGLAGADTQYF; DNA: TGTGCCAGCAGCTTGGGGCTAGCGGGTGCAGATACGCAGTATTTT
J: TRBJ1-3; D: .; V: TRBV12-3/TRBV12-4; size: .; CDR3: CASEADTIYF; DNA: TGTGCCAGCGAGGCGGACACCATATATTTT
J: TRBJ2-1; D: TRBD1; V: TRBV6-2/TRBV6-3; size: .; CDR3: CASSWDRAYEQFF; DNA: TGTGCCAGCAGTTGGGACAGGGCATATGAGCAGTTCTTC
J: TRBJ2-1; D: TRBD2; V: TRBV11-2; size: .; CDR3: CASSAGGASYNEQFF; DNA: TGTGCCAGCAGCGCGGGGGGGGCCTCGTACAATGAGCAGTTCTTC
J: TRBJ1-5; D: .; V: TRBV7-2; size: .; CDR3: CASSLRGGQGLNQPQHF; DNA: TGTGCCAGCAGCTTAAGGGGAGGGCAGGGATTAAATCAGCCCCAGCATTTT
J: TRBJ2-5; D: .; V: TRBV7-3; size: .; CDR3: CASSLSSGETQYF; DNA: TGTGCCAGCAGCCTATCCAGCGGGGAGACCCAGTACTTC
J: TRBJ1-1; D: TRBD1; V: TRBV28; size: .; CDR3: CASSTTGVTEAFF; DNA: TGTGCCAGCAGTACTACAGGGGTCACTGAAGCTTTCTTT
J: TRBJ2-3; D: TRBD2; V: TRBV6-1; size: .; CDR3: CASSETSGDPTDTQYF; DNA: TGTGCCAGCAGTGAGACTAGCGGGGACCCCACAGATACGCAGTATTTT
J: TRBJ1-2; D: .; V: TRBV29-1; size: .; CDR3: CSVARTGSVYGYTF; DNA: TGCAGCGTTGCCCGAACAGGGAGTGTTTATGGCTACACCTTC
J: TRBJ2-2; D: .; V: TRBV5-6; size: .; CDR3: CASSLRLRSGELFF; DNA: TGTGCCAGCAGCTTGAGACTTCGGAGCGGGGAGCTGTTTTTT
J: TRBJ2-5; D: .; V: TRBV6-5; size: .; CDR3: CASRARDWMETQYF; DNA: TGTGCCAGCAGAGCTCGGGACTGGATGGAGACCCAGTACTTC
J: TRBJ2-5; D: TRBD1; V: TRBV2; size: .; CDR3: CASNRGQGPYF; DNA: TGTGCCAGCAACAGAGGACAGGGCCCTTACTTC
J: TRBJ2-1; D: TRBD2; V: TRBV19; size: .; CDR3: CASSSGLAGGNDEQFF; DNA: TGTGCCAGTAGTTCCGGACTAGCGGGGGGGAATGATGAGCAGTTCTTC
J: TRBJ2-7; D: TRBD2; V: TRBV2; size: .; CDR3: CASSVTSGGVEQYF; DNA: TGTGCCAGCAGTGTGACTAGCGGGGGGGTTGAGCAGTACTTC
J: TRBJ1-5; D: .; V: TRBV4-1; size: .; CDR3: CASSQDGRGWGSNQPQHF; DNA: TGCGCCAGCAGCCAGGATGGGAGAGGGTGGGGTAGCAATCAGCCCCAGCATTTT
J: TRBJ2-7; D: .; V: TRBV19; size: .; CDR3: CASTVGLGSSYEQYF; DNA: TGTGCCAGTACCGTGGGGTTAGGGAGCTCCTACGAGCAGTACTTC
J: TRBJ1-3; D: .; V: TRBV6-4; size: .; CDR3: CASSDLKNSDRRGPSSGNTIYF; DNA: TGTGCCAGCAGTGACTTAAAAAACTCCGACCGTAGAGGCCCGAGCTCTGGAAACACCATATATTTT
J: TRBJ1-1; D: .; V: TRBV7-9; size: .; CDR3: CASSPQTEAFF; DNA: TGTGCCAGCAGCCCCCAGACTGAAGCTTTCTTT
J: TRBJ1-5; D: .; V: TRBV19; size: .; CDR3: CASSISRGYNQPQHF; DNA: TGTGCCAGTAGTATAAGCAGGGGATACAATCAGCCCCAGCATTTT
J: TRBJ2-7; D: TRBD1; V: TRBV3-1/TRBV3-2; size: .; CDR3: CASSYGQGAYEQYF; DNA: TGTGCCAGCAGCTACGGACAGGGGGCCTACGAGCAGTACTTC
J: TRBJ2-7; D: TRBD2; V: TRBV5-4; size: .; CDR3: CATVGAGGPSEQYF; DNA: TGTGCCACCGTTGGGGCGGGGGGGCCCAGCGAGCAGTACTTC
J: TRBJ1-2; D: .; V: TRBV6-5; size: .; CDR3: CASSLKPLGLNYGYTF; DNA: TGTGCCAGCAGTTTAAAGCCGCTTGGGCTTAACTATGGCTACACCTTC
J: TRBJ1-2; D: .; V: TRBV7-6; size: .; CDR3: CASSAGQSADYGYTF; DNA: TGTGCCAGCAGCGCCGGACAGTCGGCGGACTATGGCTACACCTTC
J: TRBJ2-7; D: TRBD1; V: TRBV9; size: .; CDR3: CASSPPGQGSYEQYF; DNA: TGTGCCAGCAGCCCCCCGGGACAGGGATCCTACGAGCAGTACTTC
J: TRBJ2-3; D: .; V: TRBV19; size: .; CDR3: CASGRGRAQDTQYF; DNA: TGTGCTTCAGGGCGGGGGCGGGCCCAAGATACGCAGTATTTT